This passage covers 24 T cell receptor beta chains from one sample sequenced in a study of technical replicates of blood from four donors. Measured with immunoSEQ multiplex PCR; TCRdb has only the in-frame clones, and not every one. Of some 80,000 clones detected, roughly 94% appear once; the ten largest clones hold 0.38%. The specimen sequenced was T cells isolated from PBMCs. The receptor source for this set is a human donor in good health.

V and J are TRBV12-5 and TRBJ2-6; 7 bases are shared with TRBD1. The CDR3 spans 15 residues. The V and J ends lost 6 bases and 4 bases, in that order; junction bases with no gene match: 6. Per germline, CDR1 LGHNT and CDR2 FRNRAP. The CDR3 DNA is TGTGCTAGTGGGACAGGGCTTTTGGGGGCCAACGTCCTGACTTTC. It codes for CASGTGLLGANVLTF.

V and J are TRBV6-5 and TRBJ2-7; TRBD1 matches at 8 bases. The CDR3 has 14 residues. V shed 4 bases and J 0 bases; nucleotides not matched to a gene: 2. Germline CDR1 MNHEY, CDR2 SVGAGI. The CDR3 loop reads CASSWGTGSYEQYF. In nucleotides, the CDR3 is TGTGCCAGCAGTTGGGGGACAGGCTCCTACGAGCAGTACTTC.

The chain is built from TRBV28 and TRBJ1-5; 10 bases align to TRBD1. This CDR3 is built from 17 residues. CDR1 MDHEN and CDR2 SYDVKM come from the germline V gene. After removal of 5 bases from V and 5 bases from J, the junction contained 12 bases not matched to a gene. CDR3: CASSDPGQGIYDQPQHF. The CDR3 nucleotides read TGTGCCAGCAGTGACCCGGGACAGGGGATATACGATCAGCCCCAGCATTTT.

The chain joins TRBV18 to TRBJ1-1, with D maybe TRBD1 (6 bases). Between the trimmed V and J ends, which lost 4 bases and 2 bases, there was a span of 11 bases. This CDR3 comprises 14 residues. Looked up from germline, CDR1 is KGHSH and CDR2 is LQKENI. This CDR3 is CASSLPDRNTEAFF. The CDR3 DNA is TGTGCCAGCTCACTCCCGGACAGAAACACTGAAGCTTTCTTT.

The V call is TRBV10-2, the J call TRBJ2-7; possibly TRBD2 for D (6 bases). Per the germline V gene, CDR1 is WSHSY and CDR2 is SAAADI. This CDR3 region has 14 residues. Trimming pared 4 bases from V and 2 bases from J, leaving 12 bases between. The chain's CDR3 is CASSVGGKTYEQYF. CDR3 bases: TGCGCCAGCAGTGTGGGAGGCAAAACCTACGAGCAGTACTTC.

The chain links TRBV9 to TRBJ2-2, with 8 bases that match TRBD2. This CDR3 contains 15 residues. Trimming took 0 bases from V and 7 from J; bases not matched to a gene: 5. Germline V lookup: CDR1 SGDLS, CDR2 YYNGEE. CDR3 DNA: TGTGCCAGCAGCGTAGAGGGACTAGTTCACGGGGAGCTGTTTTTT. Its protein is CASSVEGLVHGELFF.

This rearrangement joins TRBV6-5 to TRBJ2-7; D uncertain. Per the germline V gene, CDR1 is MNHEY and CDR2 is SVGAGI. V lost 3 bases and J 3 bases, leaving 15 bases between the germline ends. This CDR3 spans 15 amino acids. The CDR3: CASSYGPQVDYEQYF. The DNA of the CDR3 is TGTGCCAGCAGTTATGGGCCACAAGTAGACTACGAGCAGTACTTC.

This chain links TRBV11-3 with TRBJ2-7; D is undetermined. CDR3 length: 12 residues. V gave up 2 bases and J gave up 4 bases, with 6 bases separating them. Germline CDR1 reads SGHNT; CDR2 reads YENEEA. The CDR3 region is CASSLSGYEQYF. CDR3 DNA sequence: TGTGCCAGCAGCTTATCGGGTTACGAGCAGTACTTC. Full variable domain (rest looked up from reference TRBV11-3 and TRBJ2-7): EAGVVQSPRYKIIEKKQPVAFWCNPISGHNTLYWYLQNLGQGPELLIRYENEEAVDDSQLPKDRFSAERLKGVDSTLKIQPAELGDSAVYLCASSLSGYEQYFGPGTRLTVT.

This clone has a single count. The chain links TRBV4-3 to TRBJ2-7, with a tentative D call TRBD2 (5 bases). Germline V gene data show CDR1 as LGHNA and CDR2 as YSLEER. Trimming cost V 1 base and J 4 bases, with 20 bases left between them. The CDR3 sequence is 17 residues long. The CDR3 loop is CASSQGEGAPGIYEQYF. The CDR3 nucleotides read TGCGCCAGCAGCCAAGGAGAGGGCGCTCCAGGCATATACGAGCAGTACTTC.

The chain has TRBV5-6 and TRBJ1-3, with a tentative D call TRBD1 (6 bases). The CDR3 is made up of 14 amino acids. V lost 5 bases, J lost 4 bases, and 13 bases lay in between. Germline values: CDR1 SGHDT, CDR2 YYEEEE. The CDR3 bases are TGTGCCAGCAGTCCTCAGGGGCCCGGAAACACCATATATTTT. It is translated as CASSPQGPGNTIYF.

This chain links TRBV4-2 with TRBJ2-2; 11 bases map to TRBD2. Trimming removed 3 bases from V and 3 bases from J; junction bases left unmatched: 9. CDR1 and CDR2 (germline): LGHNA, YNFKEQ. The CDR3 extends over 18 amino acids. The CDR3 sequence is CASSQPPGLAVDTGELFF. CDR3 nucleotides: TGTGCCAGCAGCCAGCCCCCGGGACTAGCGGTAGACACCGGGGAGCTGTTTTTT.

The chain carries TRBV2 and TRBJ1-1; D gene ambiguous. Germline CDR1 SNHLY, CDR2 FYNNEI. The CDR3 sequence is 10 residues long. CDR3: CATPPSEAFF. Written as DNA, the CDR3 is TGTGCAACCCCCCCGAGTGAAGCTTTCTTT.

The CDR3 DNA follows: TGTGCCAGCAGTGCCGGACTAGCGGGGCAGGGGGATACGCAGTATTTT. This encodes CASSAGLAGQGDTQYF. The chain is built from TRBV6-4 and TRBJ2-3; 12 nucleotides agree with TRBD2. The CDR3 has 16 residues. Germline values: CDR1 MRHNA, CDR2 SNTAGT. J gave up 6 bases and V 4 bases, and 8 bases lay outside the gene matches.

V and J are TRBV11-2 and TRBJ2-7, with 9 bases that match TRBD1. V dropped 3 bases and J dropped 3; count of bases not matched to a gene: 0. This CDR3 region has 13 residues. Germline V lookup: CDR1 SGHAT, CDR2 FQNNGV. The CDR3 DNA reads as TGTGCCAGCAGCTTGACAGGGGGCTACGAGCAGTACTTC. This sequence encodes CASSLTGGYEQYF. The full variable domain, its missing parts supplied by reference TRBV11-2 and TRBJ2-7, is EAGVAQSPRYKIIEKRQSVAFWCNPISGHATLYWYQQILGQGPKLLIQFQNNGVVDDSQLPKDRFSAERLKGVDSTLKIQPAKLEDSAVYLCASSLTGGYEQYFGPGTRLTVT.

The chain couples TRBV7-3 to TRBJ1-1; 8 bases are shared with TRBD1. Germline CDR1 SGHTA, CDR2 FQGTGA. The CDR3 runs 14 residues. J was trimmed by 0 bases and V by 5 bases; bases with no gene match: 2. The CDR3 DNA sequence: TGTGCCAGCAGCCTACAGGGGGTGAACACTGAAGCTTTCTTT. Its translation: CASSLQGVNTEAFF.

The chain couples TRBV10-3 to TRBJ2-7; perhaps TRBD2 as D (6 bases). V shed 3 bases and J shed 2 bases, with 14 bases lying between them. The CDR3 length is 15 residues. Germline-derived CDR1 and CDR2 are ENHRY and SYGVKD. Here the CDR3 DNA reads TGTGCCATCAGTGATTCCGGGACTTACGCCTACGAGCAGTACTTC. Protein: CAISDSGTYAYEQYF.

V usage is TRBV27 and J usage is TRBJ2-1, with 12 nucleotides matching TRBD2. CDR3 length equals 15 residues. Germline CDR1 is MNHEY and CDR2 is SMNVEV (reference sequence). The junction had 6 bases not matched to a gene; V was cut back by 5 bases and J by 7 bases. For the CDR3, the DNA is TGTGCCAGCAGTCACGGACTAGCGGGATATAATGAGCAGTTCTTC. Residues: CASSHGLAGYNEQFF.

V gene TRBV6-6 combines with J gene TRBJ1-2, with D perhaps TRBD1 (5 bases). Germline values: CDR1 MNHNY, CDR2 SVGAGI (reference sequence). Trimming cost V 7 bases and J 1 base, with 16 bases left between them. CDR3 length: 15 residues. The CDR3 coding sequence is TGTGCCAGCACCCCGGGGGGGAAACTTAACTATGGCTACACCTTC. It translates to CASTPGGKLNYGYTF.

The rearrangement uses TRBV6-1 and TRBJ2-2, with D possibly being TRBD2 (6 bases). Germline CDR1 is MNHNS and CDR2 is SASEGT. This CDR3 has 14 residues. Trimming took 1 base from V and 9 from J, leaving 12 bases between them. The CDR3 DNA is TGTGCCAGCAGTGAAGAACTGGGGGGTTGGGAGCTGTTTTTT. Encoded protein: CASSEELGGWELFF.

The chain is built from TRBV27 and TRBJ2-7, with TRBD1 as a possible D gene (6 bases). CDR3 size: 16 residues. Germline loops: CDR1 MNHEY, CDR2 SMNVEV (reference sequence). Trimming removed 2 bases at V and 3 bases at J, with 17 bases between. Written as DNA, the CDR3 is TGTGCCAGCAGTTTAACTTTTCGGGTCAGGGGCTACGAGCAGTACTTC. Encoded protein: CASSLTFRVRGYEQYF.

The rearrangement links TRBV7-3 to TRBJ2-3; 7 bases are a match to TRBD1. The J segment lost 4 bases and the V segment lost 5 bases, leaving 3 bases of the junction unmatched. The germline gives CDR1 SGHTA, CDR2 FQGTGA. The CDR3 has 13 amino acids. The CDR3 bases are TGTGCCAGCAGCGGCGGACAGGCAGATACGCAGTATTTT. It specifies CASSGGQADTQYF.

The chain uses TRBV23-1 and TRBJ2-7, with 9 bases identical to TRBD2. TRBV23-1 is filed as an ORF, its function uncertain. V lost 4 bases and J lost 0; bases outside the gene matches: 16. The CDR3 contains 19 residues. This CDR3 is CASSRTRGSRTSDSYEQYF. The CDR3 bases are TGCGCCAGCAGTCGGACCAGGGGTTCCAGGACTAGCGACTCCTACGAGCAGTACTTC.

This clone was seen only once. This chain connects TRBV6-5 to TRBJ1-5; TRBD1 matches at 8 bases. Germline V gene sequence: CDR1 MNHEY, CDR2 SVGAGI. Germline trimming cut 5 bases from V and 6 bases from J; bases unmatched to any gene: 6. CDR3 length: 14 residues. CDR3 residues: CASSNTGGSQPQHF. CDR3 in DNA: TGTGCCAGCAGTAATACAGGGGGGAGTCAGCCCCAGCATTTT.

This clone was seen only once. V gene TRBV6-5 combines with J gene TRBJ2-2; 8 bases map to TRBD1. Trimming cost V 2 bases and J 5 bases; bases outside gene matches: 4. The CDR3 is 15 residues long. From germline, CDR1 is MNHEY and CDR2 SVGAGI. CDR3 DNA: TGTGCCAGCAGTTACGAGACAGGGGTAACCGGGGAGCTGTTTTTT. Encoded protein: CASSYETGVTGELFF.